These T cell receptor beta chains were read from a single sample in a study of T cell clonotyping in hematopoietic cell transplantation. Generated by immunoSEQ multiplex PCR, the TCRdb table keeps only in-frame clones and is missing some. The sample has approximately 6,600 clones; nearly 98% are singletons. The sequencing here drew on peripheral blood mononuclear cells, taken before stem cell transplant. The receptors shown here come from a man between 65 and 85 years old with acute myeloid leukemia. Some clones in this sample may be carry-over from other donors' samples. Both conserved end residues are part of each CDR3. Each record gives: V gene, clone size, J gene, D gene, CDR3 protein, CDR3 DNA. The D gene is left open where the match is weak. Only some rows state a clone size, as once, few, many or a class for expanded clones.

v_call: TRBV14
clone_size: -
j_call: TRBJ2-5
d_call: -
cdr3_aa: CASSQAMGYGPQYF
cdr3_nt: TGTGCCAGCAGCCAAGCAATGGGGTACGGGCCCCAGTACTTC

v_call: TRBV29-1
clone_size: once
j_call: TRBJ1-4
d_call: TRBD1
cdr3_aa: CSVLGRGQGNEKLFF
cdr3_nt: TGCAGCGTTCTGGGGCGGGGACAGGGGAATGAAAAACTGTTTTTT

v_call: TRBV2
clone_size: -
j_call: TRBJ2-5
d_call: TRBD2
cdr3_aa: CATARWSGGEETQYF
cdr3_nt: TGTGCCACCGCCCGGTGGAGCGGGGGTGAAGAGACCCAGTACTTC

v_call: TRBV2
clone_size: -
j_call: TRBJ2-7
d_call: TRBD1
cdr3_aa: CASRDPGQGEWYEQYF
cdr3_nt: TGTGCCAGCAGGGATCCGGGACAGGGGGAATGGTACGAGCAGTACTTC

v_call: TRBV28
clone_size: -
j_call: TRBJ1-2
d_call: -
cdr3_aa: CASSFPGGSYGYTF
cdr3_nt: TGTGCCAGCAGTTTCCCGGGGGGCAGCTATGGCTACACCTTC

v_call: TRBV6-5
clone_size: -
j_call: TRBJ1-1
d_call: TRBD1
cdr3_aa: CASRETRDRGIEAFF
cdr3_nt: TGTGCCAGCAGGGAAACCCGGGACAGGGGTATTGAAGCTTTCTTT

v_call: TRBV21-1
clone_size: -
j_call: TRBJ1-2
d_call: -
cdr3_aa: CASSKWAGLIYGYTF
cdr3_nt: TGTGCCAGCAGCAAATGGGCGGGTTTGATCTATGGCTACACCTTC

v_call: TRBV5-1
clone_size: -
j_call: TRBJ2-2
d_call: -
cdr3_aa: CASRSGTLNTGELFF
cdr3_nt: TGCGCCAGCAGATCCGGGACGTTGAACACCGGGGAGCTGTTTTTT

v_call: TRBV6-5
clone_size: -
j_call: TRBJ2-1
d_call: -
cdr3_aa: CASTGSPRTRPEQFF
cdr3_nt: TGTGCCAGCACCGGAAGCCCCCGGACCCGACCCGAGCAGTTCTTC

v_call: TRBV7-9
clone_size: -
j_call: TRBJ2-1
d_call: TRBD2
cdr3_aa: CASSLVGGSGPYNEQFF
cdr3_nt: TGTGCCAGCAGCTTAGTCGGCGGGAGTGGCCCCTACAATGAGCAGTTCTTC

v_call: TRBV4-2
clone_size: -
j_call: TRBJ2-1
d_call: TRBD2
cdr3_aa: CASSQDYSGGAAFF
cdr3_nt: TGTGCCAGCAGCCAAGATTACAGCGGGGGGGCGGCGTTCTTC

v_call: TRBV6-5
clone_size: -
j_call: TRBJ2-1
d_call: TRBD2
cdr3_aa: CASSDGLASEQFF
cdr3_nt: TGTGCCAGCAGTGACGGACTAGCATCTGAGCAGTTCTTC

v_call: TRBV7-2
clone_size: -
j_call: TRBJ1-1
d_call: TRBD1
cdr3_aa: CASSSRDRDSEAFF
cdr3_nt: TGTGCCAGCAGCTCTCGGGACAGGGACTCTGAAGCTTTCTTT

v_call: TRBV5-4
clone_size: -
j_call: TRBJ2-5
d_call: TRBD2
cdr3_aa: CASSRETSSETQYF
cdr3_nt: TGTGCCAGCAGCCGAGAGACTAGCTCAGAGACCCAGTACTTC

v_call: TRBV7-2
clone_size: -
j_call: TRBJ1-5
d_call: TRBD1
cdr3_aa: CASSSIDRGLEPQHF
cdr3_nt: TGTGCCAGCAGCTCCATAGACAGGGGGCTGGAGCCCCAGCATTTT

v_call: TRBV7-8
clone_size: -
j_call: TRBJ2-7
d_call: -
cdr3_aa: CASSLSEGPLGYEQYF
cdr3_nt: TGTGCCAGCAGCTTATCTGAAGGGCCCCTTGGCTACGAGCAGTACTTC

v_call: TRBV19
clone_size: -
j_call: TRBJ1-2
d_call: -
cdr3_aa: CASSARDREYGYTF
cdr3_nt: TGTGCCAGTAGTGCCCGGGACCGTGAATATGGCTACACCTTC

v_call: TRBV30
clone_size: -
j_call: TRBJ2-2
d_call: -
cdr3_aa: CAWSGAALNTGELFF
cdr3_nt: TGTGCCTGGAGTGGAGCGGCCTTGAACACCGGGGAGCTGTTTTTT

v_call: TRBV4-3
clone_size: once
j_call: TRBJ2-2
d_call: TRBD2
cdr3_aa: CASSQDRGGTSGITGELFF
cdr3_nt: TGCGCCAGCAGCCAAGATCGGGGGGGGACTAGCGGGATCACCGGGGAGCTGTTTTTT

v_call: TRBV6-7
clone_size: -
j_call: TRBJ2-2
d_call: TRBD2
cdr3_aa: CASSYSTSGSTGELFF
cdr3_nt: TGTGCCAGCAGTTACTCGACTAGCGGGAGCACCGGGGAGCTGTTTTTT

v_call: TRBV30
clone_size: -
j_call: TRBJ2-1
d_call: TRBD2
cdr3_aa: CAWRPALAGVRNEQFF
cdr3_nt: TGTGCCTGGAGGCCCGCTTTAGCGGGGGTGAGGAATGAGCAGTTCTTC

v_call: TRBV29-1
clone_size: -
j_call: TRBJ2-1
d_call: TRBD2
cdr3_aa: CSVGIGLAGVRFF
cdr3_nt: TGCAGCGTTGGGATAGGACTAGCGGGAGTACGATTCTTC

v_call: TRBV6-5
clone_size: -
j_call: TRBJ1-2
d_call: TRBD1
cdr3_aa: CATLRTGTGGYTF
cdr3_nt: TGTGCCACGCTCCGGACAGGGACGGGCGGCTACACCTTC

v_call: TRBV19
clone_size: -
j_call: TRBJ2-3
d_call: TRBD2
cdr3_aa: CASRGTSGRTDTQYF
cdr3_nt: TGTGCCAGTAGAGGGACTAGCGGACGCACAGATACGCAGTATTTT

v_call: TRBV2
clone_size: -
j_call: TRBJ1-4
d_call: -
cdr3_aa: CASGRVNEKLFF
cdr3_nt: TGTGCCAGCGGGAGGGTGAATGAAAAACTGTTTTTT

v_call: TRBV10-3
clone_size: -
j_call: TRBJ1-4
d_call: TRBD1
cdr3_aa: CAISPTGPNEKLFF
cdr3_nt: TGTGCCATCAGTCCGACAGGGCCTAATGAAAAACTGTTTTTT

v_call: TRBV7-3
clone_size: -
j_call: TRBJ2-2
d_call: -
cdr3_aa: CASSLSRRELFF
cdr3_nt: TGTGCCAGCAGCTTGTCTAGGAGGGAGCTGTTTTTT

v_call: TRBV29-1
clone_size: -
j_call: TRBJ2-7
d_call: -
cdr3_aa: CSVEVQASYEQYF
cdr3_nt: TGCAGCGTTGAGGTGCAGGCCTCCTACGAGCAGTACTTC

v_call: TRBV30
clone_size: large
j_call: TRBJ1-2
d_call: TRBD1
cdr3_aa: CAWGQGQNYGYTF
cdr3_nt: TGTGCCTGGGGACAGGGACAGAACTATGGCTACACCTTC

v_call: TRBV6-5
clone_size: -
j_call: TRBJ1-1
d_call: -
cdr3_aa: CASRPAHVKEAFF
cdr3_nt: TGTGCCAGCAGGCCAGCGCATGTTAAGGAAGCTTTCTTT

v_call: TRBV4-1
clone_size: -
j_call: TRBJ1-4
d_call: -
cdr3_aa: CASSQLDSATNEKLFF
cdr3_nt: TGCGCCAGCAGCCAGCTAGACAGTGCAACTAATGAAAAACTGTTTTTT

v_call: TRBV27
clone_size: -
j_call: TRBJ2-7
d_call: -
cdr3_aa: CASSWSGGLTPEYF
cdr3_nt: TGTGCCAGCAGTTGGAGTGGCGGGCTAACCCCAGAGTACTTC

v_call: TRBV9
clone_size: -
j_call: TRBJ2-2
d_call: -
cdr3_aa: CASSVEVTGELFF
cdr3_nt: TGTGCCAGCAGCGTAGAGGTCACCGGGGAGCTGTTTTTT

v_call: TRBV30
clone_size: -
j_call: TRBJ1-3
d_call: TRBD1
cdr3_aa: CAWGDRVGDTIYF
cdr3_nt: TGTGCCTGGGGCGACAGGGTGGGAGACACCATATATTTT

v_call: TRBV7-9
clone_size: -
j_call: TRBJ1-2
d_call: -
cdr3_aa: CASSLAPPRVNYGYTF
cdr3_nt: TGTGCCAGCAGCTTAGCCCCTCCTCGGGTTAACTATGGCTACACCTTC

v_call: TRBV2
clone_size: -
j_call: TRBJ1-5
d_call: -
cdr3_aa: CASKGGRESNQPQHF
cdr3_nt: TGTGCCAGCAAGGGGGGGAGGGAGAGCAATCAGCCCCAGCATTTT

v_call: TRBV30
clone_size: -
j_call: TRBJ1-1
d_call: -
cdr3_aa: CAWRVAMNTEAFF
cdr3_nt: TGTGCCTGGAGGGTAGCGATGAACACTGAAGCTTTCTTT

v_call: TRBV30
clone_size: once
j_call: TRBJ2-7
d_call: TRBD1
cdr3_aa: CAWSGGYSYEQYF
cdr3_nt: TGTGCCTGGTCAGGGGGCTATTCCTACGAGCAGTACTTC

v_call: TRBV2
clone_size: few
j_call: TRBJ2-7
d_call: -
cdr3_aa: CATEGYGTYEQYF
cdr3_nt: TGTGCCACTGAGGGTTACGGGACCTACGAGCAGTACTTC

v_call: TRBV7-9
clone_size: -
j_call: TRBJ1-4
d_call: -
cdr3_aa: CATRWAGTTNEKLFF
cdr3_nt: TGTGCCACCCGTTGGGCGGGCACAACTAATGAAAAACTGTTTTTT

v_call: TRBV5-1
clone_size: -
j_call: TRBJ1-1
d_call: -
cdr3_aa: CASSLGGMNTEAFF
cdr3_nt: TGCGCCAGCAGCTTGGGAGGGATGAACACTGAAGCTTTCTTT

v_call: TRBV19
clone_size: -
j_call: TRBJ1-6
d_call: TRBD1
cdr3_aa: CASSSTGLNSPLHF
cdr3_nt: TGTGCCAGTAGTTCGACAGGGCTCAATTCACCCCTCCACTTT

v_call: TRBV29-1
clone_size: -
j_call: TRBJ2-1
d_call: TRBD1
cdr3_aa: CSVELGQGYNEQFF
cdr3_nt: TGCAGCGTTGAACTGGGACAGGGCTACAATGAGCAGTTCTTC

v_call: TRBV30
clone_size: -
j_call: TRBJ2-1
d_call: -
cdr3_aa: CAWSVRHEQFF
cdr3_nt: TGTGCCTGGAGTGTAAGGCATGAGCAGTTCTTC

v_call: TRBV7-9
clone_size: -
j_call: TRBJ2-7
d_call: -
cdr3_aa: CASSPTDSYEQYF
cdr3_nt: TGTGCCAGCAGCCCGACAGATTCCTACGAGCAGTACTTC

v_call: TRBV5-1
clone_size: -
j_call: TRBJ1-6
d_call: TRBD1
cdr3_aa: CASSPLLDRDNSPLHF
cdr3_nt: TGCGCCAGCAGCCCGCTCCTCGACAGGGATAATTCACCCCTCCACTTT

v_call: TRBV9
clone_size: -
j_call: TRBJ2-7
d_call: TRBD2
cdr3_aa: CASSPRDYGEQYF
cdr3_nt: TGTGCCAGCAGCCCCCGGGACTACGGGGAGCAGTACTTC

v_call: TRBV4-2
clone_size: -
j_call: TRBJ2-3
d_call: TRBD2
cdr3_aa: CASSQTLADPDTQYF
cdr3_nt: TGTGCCAGCAGCCAAACGCTAGCGGACCCAGATACGCAGTATTTT

v_call: TRBV5-1
clone_size: -
j_call: TRBJ2-7
d_call: TRBD2
cdr3_aa: CASSLGGLAGGYEQYF
cdr3_nt: TGCGCCAGCAGCTTGGGAGGACTAGCGGGAGGCTACGAGCAGTACTTC

v_call: TRBV9
clone_size: -
j_call: TRBJ1-1
d_call: -
cdr3_aa: CASSVDGTNTEAFF
cdr3_nt: TGTGCCAGCAGCGTAGACGGGACGAACACTGAAGCTTTCTTT

v_call: TRBV5-1
clone_size: -
j_call: TRBJ1-5
d_call: -
cdr3_aa: CASTLRLGDQPQHF
cdr3_nt: TGCGCCAGCACCCTTCGGTTGGGGGATCAGCCCCAGCATTTT

v_call: TRBV6-5
clone_size: -
j_call: TRBJ2-7
d_call: -
cdr3_aa: CASSSRVGEQYF
cdr3_nt: TGTGCCAGCAGTTCGAGGGTGGGTGAGCAGTACTTC

v_call: TRBV6-1
clone_size: -
j_call: TRBJ1-1
d_call: -
cdr3_aa: CASNRGGKNTEAFF
cdr3_nt: TGTGCCAGCAATCGGGGGGGAAAGAACACTGAAGCTTTCTTT

v_call: TRBV6-1
clone_size: -
j_call: TRBJ2-2
d_call: -
cdr3_aa: CASSEAVETGELFF
cdr3_nt: TGTGCCAGCAGTGAAGCTGTGGAAACCGGGGAGCTGTTTTTT

v_call: TRBV4-2
clone_size: -
j_call: TRBJ1-1
d_call: -
cdr3_aa: CASSQSDIGIVNTEAFF
cdr3_nt: TGTGCCAGCAGCCAATCTGACATAGGGATTGTGAACACTGAAGCTTTCTTT